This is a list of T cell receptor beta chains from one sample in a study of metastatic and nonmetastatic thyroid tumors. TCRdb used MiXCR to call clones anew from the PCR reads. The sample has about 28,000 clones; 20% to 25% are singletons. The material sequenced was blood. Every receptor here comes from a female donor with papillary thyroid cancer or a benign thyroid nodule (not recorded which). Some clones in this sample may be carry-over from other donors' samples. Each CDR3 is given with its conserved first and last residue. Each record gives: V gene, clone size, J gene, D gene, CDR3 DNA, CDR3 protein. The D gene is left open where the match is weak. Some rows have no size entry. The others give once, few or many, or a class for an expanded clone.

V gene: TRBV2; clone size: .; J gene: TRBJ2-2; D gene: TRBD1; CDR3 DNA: TGTGCCAGAATCCCGGGACAGGGACTTACCGGGGAGCTGTTTTTT; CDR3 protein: CARIPGQGLTGELFF
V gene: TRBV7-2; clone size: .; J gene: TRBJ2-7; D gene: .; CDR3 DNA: TGTGCCAGCAGCTCCCGGGCAGGGGGGTACGAGCAGTACTTC; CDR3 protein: CASSSRAGGYEQYF
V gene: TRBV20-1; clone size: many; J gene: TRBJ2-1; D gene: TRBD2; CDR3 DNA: TGCAGTGCTAGAGATAGGGGACTAGCGGGAGGGTACAATGAGCAGTTCTTC; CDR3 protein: CSARDRGLAGGYNEQFF
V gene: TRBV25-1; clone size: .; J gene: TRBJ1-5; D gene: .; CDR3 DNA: TGTGCCAGTAGTACTAAGGGTCAGCCGGGGCAGGGGAGATATAGCAATCAGCCCCAGCATTTT; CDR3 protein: CASSTKGQPGQGRYSNQPQHF
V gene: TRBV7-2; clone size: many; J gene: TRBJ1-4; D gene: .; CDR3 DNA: TGTGCCAGCAGCTTAGAATTGGCGGTAAATGAAAAACTGTTTTTT; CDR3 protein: CASSLELAVNEKLFF
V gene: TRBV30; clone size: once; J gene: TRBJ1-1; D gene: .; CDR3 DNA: TGTGCCTGGAGTGGGCAGTTGAACACTGAAGCTTTCTTT; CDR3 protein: CAWSGQLNTEAFF
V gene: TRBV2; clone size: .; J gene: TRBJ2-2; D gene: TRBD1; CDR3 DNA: TGTGCCAGCAGGGCGCCGACAGGGTCTGCCGGGGAGCTGTTTTTT; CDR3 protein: CASRAPTGSAGELFF
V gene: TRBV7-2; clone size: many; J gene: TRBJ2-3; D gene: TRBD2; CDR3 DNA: TGTGCCAGCAGCTTTCAACCGTCAGCGGGGAGCACAGATACGCAGTATTTT; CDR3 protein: CASSFQPSAGSTDTQYF
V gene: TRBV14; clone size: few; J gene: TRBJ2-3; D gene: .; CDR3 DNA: TGTGCCAGCAGCCAAGTGAGGTATACGCAGTATTTT; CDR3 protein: CASSQVRYTQYF
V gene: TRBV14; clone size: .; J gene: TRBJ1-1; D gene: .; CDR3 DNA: TGTGCCAGCAGCCACAAGAGGCGGGGAATGAACACTGAAGCTTTCTTT; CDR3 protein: CASSHKRRGMNTEAFF
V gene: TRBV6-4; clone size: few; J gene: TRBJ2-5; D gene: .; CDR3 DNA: TGTGCCAGCAGTTATTCCGAAGAGACCCAGTACTTC; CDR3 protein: CASSYSEETQYF
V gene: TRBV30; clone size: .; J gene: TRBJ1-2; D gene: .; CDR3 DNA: TGTGCCTGGAGTGAGGGGGACTATGGCTACACCTTC; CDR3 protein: CAWSEGDYGYTF
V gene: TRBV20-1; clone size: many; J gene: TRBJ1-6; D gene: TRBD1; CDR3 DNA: TGCAGTGCTAGAGATCATGGAGGGGGCGATAATTCACCCCTCCACTTT; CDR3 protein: CSARDHGGGDNSPLHF
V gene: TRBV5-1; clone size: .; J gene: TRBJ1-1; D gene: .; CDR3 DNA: TGCGCCAGCAGCTTGTTAGGAGGGGGGAACACTGAAGCTTTCTTT; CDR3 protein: CASSLLGGGNTEAFF
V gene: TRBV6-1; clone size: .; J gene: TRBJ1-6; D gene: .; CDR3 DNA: TGTGCCAGCAGTGAAACGGATAATTCACCCCTCCACTTT; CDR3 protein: CASSETDNSPLHF
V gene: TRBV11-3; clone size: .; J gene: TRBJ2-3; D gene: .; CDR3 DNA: TGTGCCAGCAGCTTAAGGATGGTCACAGATACGCAGTATTTT; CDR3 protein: CASSLRMVTDTQYF
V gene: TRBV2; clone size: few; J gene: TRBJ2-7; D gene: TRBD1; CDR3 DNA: TGTGCCAGCAGTCCCGGGACAGGGGGCTACGAGCAGTACTTC; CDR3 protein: CASSPGTGGYEQYF
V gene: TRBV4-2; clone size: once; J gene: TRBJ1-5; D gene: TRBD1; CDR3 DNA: TGTGCCAGCAGCCACGGGACAGGAGGCACCAATCAGCCCCAGCATTTT; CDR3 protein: CASSHGTGGTNQPQHF
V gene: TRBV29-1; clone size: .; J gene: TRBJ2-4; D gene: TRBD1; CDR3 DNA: TGCAGCGCCAGGGGGGCCAAAAACATTCAGTACTTC; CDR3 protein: CSARGAKNIQYF
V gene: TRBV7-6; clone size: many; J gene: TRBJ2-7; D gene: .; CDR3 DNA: TGTGCCAGCAGCCCTCATGAGGCACGAGCAAGAGAGCAGTACTTC; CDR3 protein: CASSPHEARAREQYF
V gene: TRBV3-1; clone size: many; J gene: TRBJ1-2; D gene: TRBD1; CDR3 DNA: TGTGCCAGCAGTCCTGGGACAGGGACTCATGGCTACACCTTC; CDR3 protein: CASSPGTGTHGYTF
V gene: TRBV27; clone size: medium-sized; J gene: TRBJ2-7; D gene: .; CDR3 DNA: TGTGCCAGCAGCCAGCGGAGAGGCGCGTCCGAGCAGTACTTC; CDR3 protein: CASSQRRGASEQYF
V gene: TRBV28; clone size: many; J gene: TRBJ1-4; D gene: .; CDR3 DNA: TGTGCCAGCAGTTTCCGGGGCTCTAATGAAAAACTGTTTTTT; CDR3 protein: CASSFRGSNEKLFF
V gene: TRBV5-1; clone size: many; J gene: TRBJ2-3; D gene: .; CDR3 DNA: TGCGCCAGCAGCACAAGACCGGGAGATACGCAGTATTTT; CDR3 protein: CASSTRPGDTQYF
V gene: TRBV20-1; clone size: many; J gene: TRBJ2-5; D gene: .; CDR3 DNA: TGCAGTGCCCTAGCCGAGACCCAGTACTTC; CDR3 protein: CSALAETQYF
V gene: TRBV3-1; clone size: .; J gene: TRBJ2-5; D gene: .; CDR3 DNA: TGTGCCAGCAGCCAAGATCCCCGAGGCGAGACCCAGTACTTC; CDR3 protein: CASSQDPRGETQYF
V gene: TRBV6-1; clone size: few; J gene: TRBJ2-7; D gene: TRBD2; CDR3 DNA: TGTGCCAGCAATGAGCGGGAGTACGGCGAGCAGTACTTC; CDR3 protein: CASNEREYGEQYF
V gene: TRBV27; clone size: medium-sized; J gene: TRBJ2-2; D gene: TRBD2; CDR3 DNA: TGTGCCAGCCTGGGACTAGCGGACTTCACCGGGGAGCTGTTTTTT; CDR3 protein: CASLGLADFTGELFF
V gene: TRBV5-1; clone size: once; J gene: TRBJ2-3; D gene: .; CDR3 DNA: TGCGCCAGCATGTACGACCGCAGTGAAGATACGCAGTATTTT; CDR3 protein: CASMYDRSEDTQYF
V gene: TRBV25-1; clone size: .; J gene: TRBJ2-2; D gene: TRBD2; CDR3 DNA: TGTGCCAGCAGTGAAGGCGGGGGAAACACCGGGGAGCTGTTTTTT; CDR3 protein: CASSEGGGNTGELFF
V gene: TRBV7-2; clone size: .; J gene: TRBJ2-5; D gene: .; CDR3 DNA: TGTGCCAGCAGCTACGGACTAGCAGGGGGGACCCAGTACTTC; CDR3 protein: CASSYGLAGGTQYF
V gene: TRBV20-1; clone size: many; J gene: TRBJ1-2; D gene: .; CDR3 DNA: TGCAGCCCGATATCCAACTATGGCTACACCTTC; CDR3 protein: CSPISNYGYTF
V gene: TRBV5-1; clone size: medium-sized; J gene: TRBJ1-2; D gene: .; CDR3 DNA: TGCGCCAGCAGCTTGGCTGGGGATAGCTATGGCTACACCTTC; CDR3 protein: CASSLAGDSYGYTF
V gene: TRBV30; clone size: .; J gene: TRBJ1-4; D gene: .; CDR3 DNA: TGTGCCTGGAGTGCCGGACACGGTCGCCCCATTGAAAAACTGTTTTTT; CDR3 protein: CAWSAGHGRPIEKLFF
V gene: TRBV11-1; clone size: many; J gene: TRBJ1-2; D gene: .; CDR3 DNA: TGTGCCAGCAGCTTAGCCCCGACAGGATCTAACTATGGCTACACCTTC; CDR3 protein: CASSLAPTGSNYGYTF
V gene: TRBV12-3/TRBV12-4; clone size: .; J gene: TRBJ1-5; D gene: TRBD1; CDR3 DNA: TGTGCCAGCAGTTCGCAAACAGGGGGTTCTGGCCAGCCCCGGCATTTT; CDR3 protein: CASSSQTGGSGQPRHF
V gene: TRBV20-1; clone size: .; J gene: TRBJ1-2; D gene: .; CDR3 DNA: TGCAGTGCTAGTATTGGGACACAGGGTGGGGTTGATGGCTACACCTTC; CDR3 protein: CSASIGTQGGVDGYTF
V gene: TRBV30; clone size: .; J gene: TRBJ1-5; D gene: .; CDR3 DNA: TGTGCCTGGAGTGGTAGGGATCAAGGGCCCCAGCATTTT; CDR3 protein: CAWSGRDQGPQHF